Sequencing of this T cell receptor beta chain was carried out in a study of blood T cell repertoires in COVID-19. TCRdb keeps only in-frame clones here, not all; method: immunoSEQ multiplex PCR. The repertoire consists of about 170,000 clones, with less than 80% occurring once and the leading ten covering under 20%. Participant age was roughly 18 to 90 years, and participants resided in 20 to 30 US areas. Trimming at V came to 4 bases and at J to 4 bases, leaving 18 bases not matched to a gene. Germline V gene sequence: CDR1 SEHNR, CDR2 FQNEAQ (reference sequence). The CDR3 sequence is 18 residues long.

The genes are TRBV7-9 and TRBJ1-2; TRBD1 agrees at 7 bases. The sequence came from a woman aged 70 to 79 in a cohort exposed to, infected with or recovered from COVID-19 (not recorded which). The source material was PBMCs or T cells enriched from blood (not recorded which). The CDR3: CASSSSRRQGWGSYGYTF. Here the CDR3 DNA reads TGTGCCAGCAGCTCGTCTCGCCGACAGGGCTGGGGGAGCTATGGCTACACCTTC.